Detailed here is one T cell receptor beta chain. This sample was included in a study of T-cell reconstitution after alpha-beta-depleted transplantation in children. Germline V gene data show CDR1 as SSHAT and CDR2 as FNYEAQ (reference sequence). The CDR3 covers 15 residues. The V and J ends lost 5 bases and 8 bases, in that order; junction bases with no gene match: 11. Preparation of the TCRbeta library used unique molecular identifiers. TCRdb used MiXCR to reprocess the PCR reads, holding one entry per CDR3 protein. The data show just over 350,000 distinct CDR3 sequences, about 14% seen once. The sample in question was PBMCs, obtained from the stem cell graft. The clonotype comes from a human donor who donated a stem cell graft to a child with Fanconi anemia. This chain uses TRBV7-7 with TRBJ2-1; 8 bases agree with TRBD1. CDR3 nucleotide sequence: TGTGCCAGCAGCCAGGGGTTCAGGGGGCTCGATGAGCAGTTCTTC. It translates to CASSQGFRGLDEQFF.